This T cell receptor (beta chain) came from a study of blood T cell repertoires in COVID-19. At the level of the study: The cDNA or gDNA used as material had been derived from T cells, B-cell-depleted T cells, or PBMCs.

Per the original methods: Using reference gene primer amplification, nucleated cell counts were estimated. The assay was immunoSEQ multiplex PCR, and TCRdb's table has in-frame clones only and misses some. The V and J calls and clone size were taken over from that table, and D and trimming were inferred from the DNA. Of 310,000 or so clones detected, roughly 90% appear once; the ten largest clones hold 2.2%. The CDR3 extends over 13 amino acids. Germline V CDR1 and CDR2: KGHSH, LQKENI. V was pared by 3 bases and J by 1 base, with 6 bases between. Turning to this clone: The same CDR3 also results from other DNA sequences found in this sample.

Sequenced material: peripheral blood. The TCR comes from a woman aged 25 to 39 with COVID-19, enrolled during active disease. V gene TRBV18 combines with J gene TRBJ1-1; unclear D gene. The DNA for the CDR3 is TGTGCCAGCTCACCGCGGGAGAACACTGAAGCTTTCTTT. Protein: CASSPRENTEAFF.